The rows below give T cell receptor beta chains drawn from one sample of a study of metastatic and nonmetastatic thyroid tumors. TCRdb re-processed the PCR reads through MiXCR. The data hold 15,000 to 20,000 clones, with over 25% observed a single time. The sample comprised adjacent normal tissue. These receptors originate from a female donor with papillary thyroid cancer or a benign thyroid nodule (not recorded which). Some clones in this sample may be carry-over from other donors' samples. Each CDR3 is given without its conserved first and last residue.

j_call v_call cdr3_aa
TRBJ1-3 TRBV2 ATAPDISGNTIY
TRBJ2-7 TRBV5-1 ASSPLTGYHEQY
TRBJ1-1 TRBV6-1 ASSPPGGLNTEAF
TRBJ2-2 TRBV19 ASRIGSLAGELF
TRBJ1-4 TRBV3-1 ASSRRTAAGEKLF
TRBJ2-7 TRBV12-3/TRBV12-4 ASSRDWVSEQY
TRBJ1-6 TRBV5-1 ASSLTNRLNSPLH
TRBJ2-3 TRBV30 AWSYSFDSPGGTDTQY
TRBJ2-7 TRBV20-1 SARVRYYEQY
TRBJ1-2 TRBV7-9 ASSSEGTGNGYT
TRBJ2-7 TRBV2 ASSESWPTFLRDEQY
TRBJ2-1 TRBV28 ASRLPRGQGFNEQF
TRBJ2-7 TRBV12-3/TRBV12-4 ASSGCAFYEQY
TRBJ1-6 TRBV6-1 ASGQGNSPLH
TRBJ1-3 TRBV18 ASSPRELQSSGNTIY
TRBJ1-2 TRBV30 AWAPAGGSNYGYT
TRBJ1-2 TRBV20-1 SASSLGQGDGYT
TRBJ2-1 TRBV28 ASSSLDPGLPAEEQF
TRBJ1-2 TRBV11-3 ASSLSGDTNYGYT
TRBJ1-5 TRBV30 ACRRQGSGQPQH
TRBJ2-1 TRBV6-4 ASSESGGRYNEQF
TRBJ2-7 TRBV2 ASTPGLAGGSFSYEQY
TRBJ1-5 TRBV2 ASSTDRGRSEDQPQH
TRBJ2-4 TRBV18 ASSRERDIQY
TRBJ1-4 TRBV30 AWSAPPIEKLF
TRBJ2-5 TRBV6-1 ASIRTSGSRETQY
TRBJ1-5 TRBV27 ASSFPQPQH
TRBJ2-7 TRBV2 ASSEASGSSYEQY
TRBJ1-5 TRBV5-1 ASSLWGGSNQPQH
TRBJ1-2 TRBV28 ASSLEVAGGFGYT
TRBJ2-7 TRBV6-1 ASRQGYEQY
TRBJ2-1 TRBV4-2 ASSQDPPGQGANNEQF